This T cell receptor (beta chain) came from a study of cytomegalovirus exposure and HLA in healthy donors. Study-level findings and limits: For presence/absence analyses, sequencing depth was assumed to be roughly uniform across donors. CMV serostatus alone was available as immune exposure information.

About this clone: Its antigen is not identified.

The CDR3 runs 14 residues. The V and J ends lost 5 bases and 2 bases respectively, with 13 bases between them. The V gene's germline CDR1 is MNHEY and CDR2 SMNVEV (reference sequence). The PCR had 60 Vbeta and 13 Jbeta primers. Sequenced by immunoSEQ multiplex PCR; TCRdb stores in-frame clones only, minus some. The sample lists around 200,000 clones, around 83% occurring once. The chain combines TRBV27 with TRBJ2-7, with a tentative D call TRBD1 (6 bases). The sample consisted of PBMCs. The receptor was isolated from a girl aged 10 to 17 in good health and CMV-seronegative. CDR3 sequence reads: CASSRKGHTYEQYF. The CDR3 nucleotides read TGTGCCAGCAGTCGCAAGGGACACACCTACGAGCAGTACTTC.